The entry that follows covers one TCR beta chain sequence. This clonotype was counted ten times or more. Its antigen remains undetermined. No much larger clone exists at a distance of one base, and base qualities are not known. Reading the germline V gene gives CDR1 LGHNA and CDR2 YSLEER. V is shortened by 4 bases, J by 1 base, and the region joining them spans 25 bases. From its cysteine to its phenylalanine, the CDR3 spans 19 amino acids. Kept here is only the CDR3 DNA, which spans 57 bases and is read in frame from base 1. Sequencing took place on an Illumina HiSeq 1500. The public sequencing data were trimmed at Q25 with fastp and processed into clonotypes with MiXCR by TCRdb, which kept only in-frame beta chains. For every CDR3 protein sequence, its rows merge into one entry that carries the most common genes and DNA. This sample holds approximately 120,000 distinct CDR3 sequences; about 32% were observed only once. Jointly, the top ten make up about 54% of the sample.

Per the publication, the treatment or condition label means: in vitro stimulation with specific CMV peptide epitopes to enrich CMV-specific T cells. The entry originates in a study of T cell repertoires in cytomegalovirus infection (dated by TCRdb to about 2019). For context, the study as a whole: The peptide stimulations were aimed at well-studied HLA-B-restricted epitopes as well as recently identified HLA-C-restricted CMV epitopes, whose presentation resists viral immunomodulation. Donor HLA type was relevant to the analysis, because carriage of CMV infection together with the matching HLA type was indicated by public TCR beta signatures.

The paper as a whole reports these results and caveats: The ex vivo response was dominated by HLA-C-restricted CMV-specific TCR beta clonotypes, which also provided the single most frequent clonotype in two of eight donors. Cumulative frequency of public TCR beta family members discriminated carriers of CMV infection plus the relevant HLA type in this cohort and an independent approximately 360-donor cohort.

The sequences come from CD8+ T cells from cultured PBMCs, collected from culture after CMV antigen stimulation. The origin of this receptor is a human donor in good health (CMV status not recorded). Some clones in this sample may be carry-over from other donors' samples. The rearrangement combines TRBV4-3 with TRBJ1-1; D gene: possibly TRBD1, on 5 matching bases. CDR3 sequence: CASSPQLGTALRGNTEAFF. The DNA is TGCGCCAGCAGCCCACAGCTAGGGACCGCTCTAAGGGGGAACACTGAAGCTTTCTTT.